The rows below give T cell receptor beta chains drawn from one sample of a study of graft-versus-host responses after intestinal transplantation. Generated by immunoSEQ multiplex PCR, the TCRdb table keeps only in-frame clones and is missing some. The sample lists about 89,000 clones, roughly 92% occurring once. Which antigens these TCRs recognize remains unknown. The sample was unstimulated CD4+ T cells sorted from spleen or lymph node cells, taken before intestinal transplant. These receptors originate from a human donor who received an intestinal transplant. The CDR3 runs from the conserved cysteine through the conserved F or W. Fields, in order: CDR3 DNA, CDR3 protein, D gene, clone size, V gene, J gene. D genes are given only for firm matches. Some rows mark clone size as missing; the rest say once, few, many or name a class of expanded clone.

cdr3_nt: TGTGCCAGCAGCGTCTTGGGACAGGGGAATGAAAAACTGTTTTTT; cdr3_aa: CASSVLGQGNEKLFF; d_call: TRBD1; clone_size: .; v_call: TRBV9; j_call: TRBJ1-4
cdr3_nt: TGTGCCAGCACCAAAAACGGGGGGGCCTATGGCTACACCTTC; cdr3_aa: CASTKNGGAYGYTF; d_call: .; clone_size: .; v_call: TRBV6-1; j_call: TRBJ1-2
cdr3_nt: TGTGCCAGCAGTTCAAGGCTAGCGGGAGTAGAGACCCAGTACTTC; cdr3_aa: CASSSRLAGVETQYF; d_call: TRBD2; clone_size: once; v_call: TRBV27; j_call: TRBJ2-5
cdr3_nt: TGTGCCAGCAGCTTAGAAGCAGCGGGCTTAAACACCGGGGAGCTGTTTTTT; cdr3_aa: CASSLEAAGLNTGELFF; d_call: .; clone_size: .; v_call: TRBV7-6; j_call: TRBJ2-2
cdr3_nt: TGTGCCAGCAGTTTTTTGGGCCAGGGGGTCTACGAGCAGTACTTC; cdr3_aa: CASSFLGQGVYEQYF; d_call: TRBD1; clone_size: .; v_call: TRBV28; j_call: TRBJ2-7
cdr3_nt: TGCGCGCAGGCCCCCGACGGGGCTGAAGCTTTCTTT; cdr3_aa: CAQAPDGAEAFF; d_call: .; clone_size: .; v_call: TRBV23-1; j_call: TRBJ1-1
cdr3_nt: TGCGCCAGCAGCCCCCTGGGAGGGGTTTACGAGCAGTACTTC; cdr3_aa: CASSPLGGVYEQYF; d_call: TRBD2; clone_size: .; v_call: TRBV5-1; j_call: TRBJ2-7
cdr3_nt: TGTGCCAGTAACATGGGACAGGGGTTAAATCAGCCCCAGCATTTT; cdr3_aa: CASNMGQGLNQPQHF; d_call: TRBD1; clone_size: .; v_call: TRBV19; j_call: TRBJ1-5
cdr3_nt: TGCGCCAGCAGCTCGGGACAGACCTTGAACACTGAAGCTTTCTTT; cdr3_aa: CASSSGQTLNTEAFF; d_call: TRBD1; clone_size: .; v_call: TRBV5-1; j_call: TRBJ1-1
cdr3_nt: TGTGCCAGCAGCTCCCCGGCTGGGGCCAACGTCCTGACTTTC; cdr3_aa: CASSSPAGANVLTF; d_call: .; clone_size: .; v_call: TRBV11-3; j_call: TRBJ2-6
cdr3_nt: TGTGCCTGGAGTGTACTCAGATCTGGAAACACCATATATTTT; cdr3_aa: CAWSVLRSGNTIYF; d_call: .; clone_size: .; v_call: TRBV30; j_call: TRBJ1-3
cdr3_nt: TGTGCCAGCAGCTTAGAAGGGCGGGCAGCCCGAAGGGGTAACTATGGCTACACCTTC; cdr3_aa: CASSLEGRAARRGNYGYTF; d_call: .; clone_size: .; v_call: TRBV11-2; j_call: TRBJ1-2
cdr3_nt: TGTGCCAGCAGTTACAGCCGCAACACTGAAGCTTTCTTT; cdr3_aa: CASSYSRNTEAFF; d_call: .; clone_size: .; v_call: TRBV6-6; j_call: TRBJ1-1
cdr3_nt: TGCGCCAGCAGGGCGGACCACGGGACAGCCACTGAAGCTTTCTTT; cdr3_aa: CASRADHGTATEAFF; d_call: TRBD1; clone_size: .; v_call: TRBV10-2; j_call: TRBJ1-1
cdr3_nt: TGTGCCAGCTCACCAGGGTTAATGACCTACAATGAGCAGTTCTTC; cdr3_aa: CASSPGLMTYNEQFF; d_call: .; clone_size: .; v_call: TRBV18; j_call: TRBJ2-1